One sample yielded the 29 T cell receptor beta chains listed below, sequenced in a study of cytomegalovirus exposure and HLA in healthy donors. Researchers ran the PCR with 60 Vbeta and 13 Jbeta primers. Sequencing was performed with immunoSEQ multiplex PCR; in TCRdb, only in-frame clones are kept and a portion is missing. This listing includes 45,000 to 60,000 clones. Source material: PBMCs. These receptors all stem from a woman in her thirties or forties in good health and CMV-seronegative.

The V call is TRBV18, the J call TRBJ2-1; D may be TRBD2 (6 bases). The V gene lost 3 bases and the J gene lost 7 bases, with 16 bases spanning the gap. The germline V gene encodes CDR1 KGHSH and CDR2 LQKENI. The CDR3 consists of 15 residues. The CDR3 DNA follows: TGTGCCAGCTCACCTCCGGGACTGGGTTCAAATGAGCAGTTCTTC. This gives the protein CASSPPGLGSNEQFF. Looking up the rest from reference TRBV18 and TRBJ2-1 gives the full variable domain: NAGVMQNPRHLVRRRGQEARLRCSPMKGHSHVYWYRQLPEEGLKFMVYLQKENIIDESGMPKERFSAEFPKEGPSILRIQQVVRGDSAAYFCASSPPGLGSNEQFFGPGTRLTVL.

V is TRBV10-3 and J is TRBJ2-3, with TRBD2 matching over 8 bases. The CDR3 totals 15 residues. V was clipped by 7 bases and J by 3 bases; unmatched bases: 9. The germline gives CDR1 ENHRY, CDR2 SYGVKD. CDR3 coding DNA: TGTGCCATCAATAACGATGCGGGAGGAACAGATACGCAGTATTTT. This gives the protein CAINNDAGGTDTQYF.

The rearrangement links TRBV30 to TRBJ2-1; 9 positions agree with TRBD1. There are 15 residues in the CDR3. The V gene's germline CDR1 is GTSNPN and CDR2 SVGIG (reference sequence). The ends lost 3 bases at V and 8 bases at J; junction bases unmatched: 11. CDR3: CAWSSGTGIGDEQFF. Written as DNA, the CDR3 is TGTGCCTGGAGCTCCGGGACAGGGATCGGAGATGAGCAGTTCTTC.

This chain uses TRBV6-1 with TRBJ1-2; 11 bases map to TRBD1. Germline CDR1 and CDR2: MNHNS and SASEGT. Germline trimming cut 6 bases from V and 8 bases from J; bases unmatched to any gene: 5. The CDR3 contains 13 residues. CDR3 DNA sequence: TGTGCCAGCAGGGGACAGGGGGTTGGAGGCTACACCTTC. Protein sequence: CASRGQGVGGYTF.

As concerns this clone: One end of the junction varies from germline; a read error may be responsible. This CDR3 reads CASSQEWFSGGAKDMQYF. CDR3 nucleotides: TGTGCCAGCAGCCAAGAATGGTTCAGCGGGGGGGCCAAAGATATGCAGTATTTT. The chain recombines TRBV14 with TRBJ2-3, with 10 positions matching TRBD2. Germline V gene sequence: CDR1 SGHDN, CDR2 FVKESK. The CDR3 loop spans 18 amino acids.

This chain uses TRBV18 with TRBJ2-1; 11 nucleotides line up with TRBD2. Germline CDR1 KGHSH, CDR2 LQKENI. This CDR3 contains 14 residues. With 3 bases clipped from V and 5 bases from J, the junction kept 0 bases outside the gene matches. Here the CDR3 DNA reads TGTGCCAGCTCACCGGGACTAGCGGACAATGAGCAGTTCTTC. As protein: CASSPGLADNEQFF. Based on the CDR3 plus reference TRBV18 and TRBJ2-1, the full variable domain is NAGVMQNPRHLVRRRGQEARLRCSPMKGHSHVYWYRQLPEEGLKFMVYLQKENIIDESGMPKERFSAEFPKEGPSILRIQQVVRGDSAAYFCASSPGLADNEQFFGPGTRLTVL.

This rearrangement joins TRBV5-1 to TRBJ2-3; 8 bases align to TRBD2. V was pared by 5 bases and J by 4 bases, with 12 bases of the junction left unmatched. The CDR3 extends over 16 amino acids. Germline V gene lookup returns CDR1 SGHRS and CDR2 YFSETQ. The CDR3 loop is CASSPNGGADPDTQYF. The DNA for the CDR3 is TGCGCCAGCAGTCCGAACGGGGGGGCCGACCCAGATACGCAGTATTTT.

The chain employs TRBV7-8 and TRBJ1-1; tentatively, D is TRBD1 (6 bases). Trimming left V 3 bases short and J 0 bases short, with 17 bases between. The CDR3 extends over 17 amino acids. Per germline, CDR1 SGHVS and CDR2 FQNEAQ. Here the CDR3 reads CASSFPNGRDMNTEAFF. The CDR3 coding sequence is TGTGCCAGCAGCTTCCCTAACGGACGGGACATGAACACTGAAGCTTTCTTT.

V gene TRBV19 combines with J gene TRBJ2-5, with a weak D call TRBD1 (6 bases). The ends were cut back, 6 bases at V and 4 bases at J, with 15 bases in the middle. The CDR3 covers 14 residues. Germline loops: CDR1 LNHDA, CDR2 SQIVND (reference sequence). The CDR3, as DNA: TGTGCCAGTAGACCGACAGGCGCGCGAGAGACCCAGTACTTC. Encoded protein: CASRPTGARETQYF.

This chain links TRBV30 with TRBJ1-1, with 7 bases identical to TRBD1. J was trimmed by 2 bases and V by 5 bases; bases with no gene match: 5. Germline V gene data show CDR1 as GTSNPN and CDR2 as SVGIG (reference sequence). The CDR3 runs to 13 residues. As DNA, the CDR3 is TGTGCCTGGGGCCGGGACAGTAACACTGAAGCTTTCTTT. Translating gives CAWGRDSNTEAFF.

This rearrangement joins TRBV27 to TRBJ1-1; 7 bases agree with TRBD1. V lost 7 bases and J lost 6; bases outside the gene matches: 11. Germline V gene lookup returns CDR1 MNHEY and CDR2 SMNVEV (reference sequence). The CDR3 consists of 14 residues. The CDR3 bases are TGTGCCAGCAAACAGGGGAGTCTTTTCGCTGAAGCTTTCTTT. Translating gives CASKQGSLFAEAFF.

J is TRBJ2-4 and V is TRBV6-6; TRBD1 agrees at 10 bases. Trimming removed 7 bases from V and 0 bases from J; junction bases left unmatched: 6. The CDR3 is 16 residues long. Germline V lookup: CDR1 MNHNY, CDR2 SVGAGI (reference sequence). The CDR3 is CASTGQGGLAKNIQYF. The CDR3 nucleotides read TGTGCCAGCACCGGACAGGGGGGACTAGCCAAAAACATTCAGTACTTC.

The chain recombines TRBV9 with TRBJ1-2; D call uncertain. The CDR3 is 11 amino acids. V was trimmed by 5 bases and J by 1 base, leaving 3 bases between them. Germline V CDR1 and CDR2: SGDLS, YYNGEE. The CDR3 spells CASSNNYGYTF. For the CDR3, the DNA is TGTGCCAGCAGTAATAACTATGGCTACACCTTC.

The chain couples TRBV19 to TRBJ1-5; the D gene is possibly TRBD1 (6 bases). The germline gives CDR1 LNHDA, CDR2 SQIVND (reference sequence). The CDR3 spans 16 residues. Trimming shortened V by 3 bases and J by 4 bases, and 16 bases separated the two germline ends. CDR3 bases: TGTGCCAGTAGTATTAGGAAACAGGGTTGGAATCAGCCCCAGCATTTT. Encoded protein: CASSIRKQGWNQPQHF.

The chain combines TRBV18 with TRBJ1-6; TRBD1 matches at 9 bases. Germline assignment: CDR1 KGHSH and CDR2 LQKENI. Trimming removed 4 bases from V and 8 bases from J; junction bases left unmatched: 9. This CDR3 has 16 amino acids. The CDR3 reads CASSLKQGATDSPLHF. The CDR3 DNA follows: TGTGCCAGCTCACTGAAACAGGGGGCCACGGATTCACCCCTCCACTTT.

V gene TRBV4-2 combines with J gene TRBJ2-3, with 12 bases that match TRBD2. The CDR3 runs to 16 residues. V gave up 4 bases and J gave up 6 bases; unmatched junction bases: 8. Germline V lookup: CDR1 LGHNA, CDR2 YNFKEQ. Here the CDR3 DNA reads TGTGCCAGCAGCCTAAGACTAGCGGGGGAGGTCGATACGCAGTATTTT. It specifies CASSLRLAGEVDTQYF.

The V call is TRBV5-1, the J call TRBJ2-1; TRBD2 agrees at 9 bases. In germline, CDR1 is SGHRS, CDR2 YFSETQ. This CDR3 is 17 amino acids long. Germline trimming cut 4 bases from V and 1 base from J; bases unmatched to any gene: 9. The CDR3 is CASSPEIAGESYNEQFF. The CDR3 region has the DNA TGCGCCAGCAGCCCGGAGATAGCGGGGGAGTCCTACAATGAGCAGTTCTTC.

V gene TRBV19 combines with J gene TRBJ2-1; 7 bases fit TRBD2. This CDR3 comprises 15 residues. The ends lost 6 bases at V and 7 bases at J; junction bases unmatched: 12. CDR1 is LNHDA and CDR2 is SQIVND in the germline V gene (reference sequence). The CDR3: CASREGGQGINEQFF. DNA for the CDR3: TGTGCCAGTAGGGAGGGAGGGCAAGGGATAAATGAGCAGTTCTTC.

The chain carries TRBV18 and TRBJ2-1; 11 bases line up with TRBD2. From germline, CDR1 is KGHSH and CDR2 LQKENI. J was trimmed by 8 bases and V by 3 bases; bases with no gene match: 12. The CDR3 spans 17 residues. The CDR3 coding sequence is TGTGCCAGCTCACCGTACATAGCGGGAGGGCCCGGGGATGAGCAGTTCTTC. Protein: CASSPYIAGGPGDEQFF. The variable domain in full, completed from reference TRBV18 and TRBJ2-1, reads NAGVMQNPRHLVRRRGQEARLRCSPMKGHSHVYWYRQLPEEGLKFMVYLQKENIIDESGMPKERFSAEFPKEGPSILRIQQVVRGDSAAYFCASSPYIAGGPGDEQFFGPGTRLTVL.

V and J are TRBV7-8 and TRBJ2-5; the match to TRBD1 covers 8 bases. V lost 4 bases to trimming and J lost 5 bases; unmatched junction nucleotides: 12. The germline CDR1 and CDR2 sequences are SGHVS and FQNEAQ. This CDR3 contains 16 residues. DNA for the CDR3: TGTGCCAGCAGCTCCCGGGACAGGCTATCAAGGGAGACCCAGTACTTC. Amino acids: CASSSRDRLSRETQYF.

This chain uses TRBV28 with TRBJ2-3; D may be TRBD2 (6 bases). The length of the CDR3 is 15 residues. V lost 5 bases and J 2 bases, leaving 14 bases between the germline ends. The V gene's germline CDR1 is MDHEN and CDR2 SYDVKM. The DNA for the CDR3 is TGTGCCAGCAGTACTCCCACGGGGGTCACAGATACGCAGTATTTT. The encoded protein is CASSTPTGVTDTQYF. Full variable domain (rest looked up from reference TRBV28 and TRBJ2-3): DVKVTQSSRYLVKRTGEKVFLECVQDMDHENMFWYRQDPGLGLRLIYFSYDVKMKEKGDIPEGYSVSREKKERFSLILESASTNQTSMYLCASSTPTGVTDTQYFGPGTRLTVL.

This chain links TRBV18 with TRBJ1-2; 7 nucleotides agree with TRBD1. Germline CDR1 is KGHSH and CDR2 is LQKENI. The CDR3 length is 15 residues. J gave up 3 bases and V 3 bases, and 7 bases lay outside the gene matches. This CDR3 reads CASSPTTGSHYGYTF. Here the CDR3 DNA reads TGTGCCAGCTCACCCACGACAGGGTCACACTATGGCTACACCTTC.

The rearrangement links TRBV6-5 to TRBJ1-6; weak D call: TRBD1 (6 bases). Per germline, CDR1 MNHEY and CDR2 SVGAGI. V lost 4 bases and J lost 10, with 14 bases in between. This CDR3 is 14 amino acids long. The CDR3 bases are TGTGCCAGCAGTTTTCCAGGGGAGGGGTCACCCCTCCACTTT. Translated, it gives CASSFPGEGSPLHF.

V usage is TRBV5-1 and J usage is TRBJ2-1, with 8 bases that match TRBD2. CDR1 and CDR2 from the germline V gene are SGHRS and YFSETQ. The ends lost 3 bases at V and 0 bases at J; junction bases unmatched: 5. The CDR3 loop spans 16 amino acids. In DNA, the CDR3 is TGCGCCAGCAGCTCGACTAGCGCTAGCTCCTACAATGAGCAGTTCTTC. Translating it yields CASSSTSASSYNEQFF.

The chain uses TRBV2 and TRBJ1-2; possibly TRBD1 for D (6 bases). The germline V and J ends were trimmed by 8 bases and 5 bases, with 18 bases remaining between them. This CDR3 comprises 14 residues. Germline lookup yields CDR1 SNHLY and CDR2 FYNNEI. This chain's CDR3 is CASLSGGSAYGYTF. The CDR3 nucleotides are TGTGCCAGCTTATCTGGGGGCTCGGCTTATGGCTACACCTTC.

The rearrangement uses TRBV6-6 and TRBJ2-3, with TRBD2 as a possible D gene (6 bases). The CDR3 extends over 14 amino acids. The V gene's germline CDR1 is MNHNY and CDR2 SVGAGI (reference sequence). V gave up 10 bases and J gave up 2 bases, with 16 bases separating them. CDR3 in amino acids: CAIAWRESTDTQYF. The CDR3 DNA reads TGTGCCATCGCGTGGCGGGAATCCACAGATACGCAGTATTTT.

This sequence joins TRBV14 and TRBJ2-7, with 8 positions matching TRBD2. The germline V gene has CDR1 SGHDN and CDR2 FVKESK. This CDR3 has 18 residues. V was clipped by 0 bases and J by 2 bases; unmatched bases: 12. CDR3 sequence: CASSQDFEASGSAYEQYF. The CDR3 coding sequence is TGTGCCAGCAGCCAAGATTTTGAGGCTAGCGGGTCCGCCTACGAGCAGTACTTC.

The chain is built from TRBV4-2 and TRBJ2-3, with TRBD2 matching 9 bases. J was trimmed by 2 bases and V by 1 base; bases with no gene match: 10. The CDR3 covers 18 residues. The germline CDR1 and CDR2 sequences are LGHNA and YNFKEQ. The CDR3 spells CASSQVSLAGSHTDTQYF. DNA for the CDR3: TGTGCCAGCAGCCAAGTCTCCCTAGCGGGGTCCCACACAGATACGCAGTATTTT.

This chain joins TRBV6-5 and TRBJ2-2, with D possibly being TRBD2 (5 bases). This CDR3 has 15 residues. Per the germline V gene, CDR1 is MNHEY and CDR2 is SVGAGI. V was trimmed by 2 bases and J by 5 bases, leaving 12 bases between them. CDR3 amino acids: CASSYQLLATGELFF. DNA for the CDR3: TGTGCCAGCAGTTACCAACTTCTAGCTACCGGGGAGCTGTTTTTT.